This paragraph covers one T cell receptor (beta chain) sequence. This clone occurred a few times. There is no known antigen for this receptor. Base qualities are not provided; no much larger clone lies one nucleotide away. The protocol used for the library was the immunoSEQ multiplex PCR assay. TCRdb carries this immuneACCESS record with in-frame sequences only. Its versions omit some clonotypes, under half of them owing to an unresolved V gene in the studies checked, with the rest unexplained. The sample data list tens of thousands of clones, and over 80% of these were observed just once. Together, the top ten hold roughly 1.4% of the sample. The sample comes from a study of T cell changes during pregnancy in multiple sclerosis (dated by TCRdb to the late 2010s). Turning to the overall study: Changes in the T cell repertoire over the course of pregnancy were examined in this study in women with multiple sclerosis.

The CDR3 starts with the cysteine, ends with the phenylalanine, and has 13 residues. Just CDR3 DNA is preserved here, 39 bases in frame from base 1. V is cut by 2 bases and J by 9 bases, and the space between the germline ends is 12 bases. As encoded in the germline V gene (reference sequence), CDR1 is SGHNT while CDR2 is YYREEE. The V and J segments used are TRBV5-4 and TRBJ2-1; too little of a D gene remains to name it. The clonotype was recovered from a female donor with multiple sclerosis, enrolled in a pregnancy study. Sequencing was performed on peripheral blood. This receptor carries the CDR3 CASSFEPTAEQFF. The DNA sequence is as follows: TGTGCCAGCAGCTTCGAACCCACAGCTGAGCAGTTCTTC.